These 23 T cell receptor beta chains were all obtained from the same sample, sequenced in a study of blood T cells in healthy people across ages. A second roughly 6 to 12 cycle PCR used barcoded and J-beta primers. TCRdb re-analysed the 5' RACE reads in MiXCR, keeping a single row per CDR3 protein. Of over 1,200,000 distinct CDR3 sequences detected, around 59% appear once; the ten largest clones hold over 6.5%. Sequencing was performed on blood. The receptors were sampled from a man between 18 and 35 years old in good health.

The V and J genes are TRBV11-3 and TRBJ2-1; D possibly corresponds to TRBD2 (6 bases). Trimming removed 5 bases at V and 1 base at J, with 15 bases between. The CDR3 runs to 16 residues. The germline V gene has CDR1 SGHNT and CDR2 YENEEA. The CDR3 region has the DNA TGTGCCAGCAGCAGAGATAGCGGTGGGTCCTACAATGAGCAGTTCTTC. It specifies CASSRDSGGSYNEQFF.

The chain has TRBV2 and TRBJ2-2, with 7 positions matching TRBD1. Germline lookup yields CDR1 SNHLY and CDR2 FYNNEI. The CDR3 extends over 16 amino acids. Trimming cost V 1 base and J 1 base; bases outside gene matches: 3. As DNA, the CDR3 is TGTGCCAGCAGTGAAGGTAGACAGGGGAACACCGGGGAGCTGTTTTTT. This encodes CASSEGRQGNTGELFF.

V usage is TRBV28 and J usage is TRBJ2-5; no definite D call. Germline V gives CDR1 MDHEN, CDR2 SYDVKM. Trimming removed 4 bases from V and 1 base from J, with 16 bases in between. There are 16 residues in the CDR3. CDR3 residues: CASSSCRFVPQETQYF. The CDR3 DNA sequence: TGTGCCAGCAGTTCCTGCAGGTTTGTCCCCCAAGAGACCCAGTACTTC.

The chain links TRBV5-5 to TRBJ2-3; 11 bases agree with TRBD2. J was trimmed by 2 bases and V by 8 bases; bases with no gene match: 7. The CDR3 extends over 15 amino acids. From germline, CDR1 is SGHKS and CDR2 YYEKEE (reference sequence). The CDR3 loop reads CASSGGAAATDTQYF. CDR3 DNA: TGTGCCAGTAGCGGGGGGGCGGCGGCCACAGATACGCAGTATTTT.

The V and J genes are TRBV4-1 and TRBJ2-7, with 7 bases identical to TRBD1. The trim removed 3 bases at V and 3 bases at J, leaving 11 bases unmatched. The V gene's germline CDR1 is MGHRA and CDR2 YSYEKL. CDR3 size: 16 residues. CDR3 loop: CASSQPRQGDIYEQYF. CDR3 nucleotide sequence: TGCGCCAGCAGCCAGCCCCGACAGGGAGACATCTACGAGCAGTACTTC.

V is TRBV5-1 and J is TRBJ2-5; TRBD1 matches 9 bases. V was pared by 3 bases and J by 6 bases, with 9 bases of the junction left unmatched. CDR3 length: 15 amino acids. Germline V gene data show CDR1 as SGHRS and CDR2 as YFSETQ. The CDR3: CASSSWTGDVQTQYF. Here the CDR3 DNA reads TGCGCCAGCAGCTCGTGGACAGGGGATGTTCAGACCCAGTACTTC.

J is TRBJ2-3 and V is TRBV12-3 or TRBV12-4; D is possibly TRBD1 (6 bases). Deletions cut 6 bases from V and 6 bases from J, with 19 bases between. This CDR3 contains 15 residues. The CDR3 loop is CASSPLHLQGDTQYF. In nucleotides, the CDR3 is TGTGCCAGCAGCCCCCTTCATTTACAGGGCGATACGCAGTATTTT.

This rearrangement joins TRBV20-1 to TRBJ1-5; D is uncertain. This CDR3 has 13 residues. The germline V and J ends were trimmed by 4 bases and 0 bases, with 7 bases remaining between them. The germline gives CDR1 DFQATT, CDR2 SNEGSKA (reference sequence). DNA of the CDR3: TGCAGTGCTACGAGCAATAGCAATCAGCCCCAGCATTTT. This translates into CSATSNSNQPQHF.

This clonotype has just a few counts. This chain connects TRBV6-6 to TRBJ2-5, with 7 bases that match TRBD2. This CDR3 comprises 13 residues. Germline loops: CDR1 MNHNY, CDR2 SVGAGI (reference sequence). With 8 bases clipped from V and 1 base from J, the junction kept 4 bases outside the gene matches. In nucleotides, the CDR3 is TGTGCCAGCTCTCGGGAGGTCCAAGAGACCCAGTACTTC. This codes for CASSREVQETQYF.

This chain connects TRBV6-5 to TRBJ2-1; D call uncertain. This CDR3 comprises 17 residues. Per germline, CDR1 MNHEY and CDR2 SVGAGI. Between the trimmed V and J ends, which lost 0 bases and 13 bases, there was a span of 25 bases. The CDR3 DNA reads as TGTGCCAGCAGTTACTCGAACCGGGTTTTTGGTGAAGAGACCCAGTTCTTC. It is translated as CASSYSNRVFGEETQFF.

V and J are TRBV2 and TRBJ2-5, with D possibly matching TRBD2 (6 bases). V gave up 9 bases and J gave up 1 base, with 18 bases separating them. Germline V lookup: CDR1 SNHLY, CDR2 FYNNEI. The CDR3 spans 15 residues. This chain's CDR3 is CASGGYLKTQETQYF. As DNA, the CDR3 is TGTGCCAGTGGGGGGTATTTGAAGACCCAAGAGACCCAGTACTTC.

V is TRBV6-1 and J is TRBJ2-7, with 7 nucleotides matching TRBD1. The germline V gene encodes CDR1 MNHNS and CDR2 SASEGT. V lost 10 bases to trimming and J lost 1 base; unmatched junction nucleotides: 4. The CDR3 extends over 12 amino acids. The CDR3 region is CATQGESYEQYF. The CDR3 DNA sequence: TGTGCCACCCAGGGGGAGTCCTACGAGCAGTACTTC.

The chain joins TRBV5-1 to TRBJ2-7; D gene uncertain. CDR3 length: 14 residues. Trimming removed 6 bases from V and 1 base from J, with 14 bases in between. Looked up from germline, CDR1 is SGHRS and CDR2 is YFSETQ. The CDR3 reads CASMATPLSYEQYF. CDR3 DNA sequence: TGCGCCAGCATGGCGACTCCGCTGTCCTACGAGCAGTACTTC.

Of note for this clonotype: Because the CDR3's place on the DNA is in doubt, the DNA is left out and the CDR3 is given as listed by TCRdb. V and J are TRBV11-2 and TRBJ2-1; the table's D call, TRBD2, has no DNA check behind it. CDR1 and CDR2 from the germline V gene are SGHAT and FQNNGV. The CDR3 extends over 22 residues, inclusive of both ends. This CDR3 reads CASSFYICSAPAVAGGCSEQFF.

This sequence joins TRBV27 and TRBJ1-4, with 8 bases that match TRBD1. V trimming: 7 bases; J trimming: 5 bases; junction bases outside the gene matches: 3. Germline values: CDR1 MNHEY, CDR2 SMNVEV (reference sequence). This CDR3 has 13 residues. The CDR3 coding sequence is TGTGCCAGCACGACAGGGGAAAATGAAAAACTGTTTTTT. It encodes CASTTGENEKLFF.

CDR3 loop: CASSLETVYGYTF. The DNA of the CDR3 is TGCGCCAGCAGCTTGGAGACAGTCTATGGCTACACCTTC. The chain links TRBV5-1 to TRBJ1-2, with D possibly matching TRBD1 (5 bases). This CDR3 is built from 13 residues. Germline V gene sequence: CDR1 SGHRS, CDR2 YFSETQ. V was trimmed by 0 bases and J by 4 bases, leaving 7 bases between them.

This chain links TRBV27 with TRBJ2-3, with unresolved D. CDR3 length: 15 residues. V was shortened by 4 bases and J by 5 bases, with 16 bases between the two germline ends. Germline V gene sequence: CDR1 MNHEY, CDR2 SMNVEV (reference sequence). CDR3 region: CASSSPRRGEDTQYF. DNA for the CDR3: TGTGCCAGCAGTTCCCCCCGAAGAGGCGAAGATACGCAGTATTTT.

This clonotype was observed a few times. CDR3: CSACRGLQETQYF. The DNA for the CDR3 is TGCAGCGCCTGCAGGGGGCTCCAAGAGACCCAGTACTTC. V gene TRBV29-1 combines with J gene TRBJ2-5, with TRBD1 identical over 8 bases. V was clipped by 7 bases and J by 1 base; unmatched bases: 5. The CDR3 has 13 amino acids. CDR1 is SQVTM, CDR2 ANQGSEA, per germline.

V gene TRBV6-2 or TRBV6-3 combines with J gene TRBJ2-5; the match to TRBD1 covers 7 bases. J lost 13 bases, V lost 2 bases, and 10 bases had no gene match. Looked up from germline, CDR1 is MNHEY and CDR2 is SVGEGT. The CDR3 is made up of 13 amino acids. The CDR3 spells CASSYRTGPSPYF. In DNA form, the CDR3 reads TGTGCCAGCAGTTACCGGACAGGCCCTTCCCCGTACTTC.

The V and J genes are TRBV12-3 or TRBV12-4 and TRBJ2-2; D gene ambiguous. Trimming removed 8 bases at V and 1 base at J, with 14 bases between. The CDR3 covers 15 residues. The CDR3 region is CASGSRTGNTGELFF. In DNA form, the CDR3 reads TGTGCCAGCGGATCGCGGACGGGGAACACCGGGGAGCTGTTTTTT.

The J gene is TRBJ1-3, the V gene TRBV29-1; perhaps TRBD1 as D (5 bases). There are 12 residues in the CDR3. V dropped 7 bases and J dropped 4 bases, with 11 bases sitting between them. Germline assignment: CDR1 SQVTM and CDR2 ANQGSEA. The CDR3 sequence: CSAQGQGNTIYF. The CDR3 DNA is TGCAGCGCTCAGGGTCAAGGAAACACCATATATTTT. Full variable domain (outside the CDR3, taken from reference TRBV29-1 and TRBJ1-3): SAVISQKPSRDICQRGTSLTIQCQVDSQVTMMFWYRQQPGQSLTLIATANQGSEATYESGFVIDKFPISRPNLTFSTLTVSNMSPEDSSIYLCSAQGQGNTIYFGEGSWLTVV.

This clonotype was counted only a few times. J is TRBJ2-2 and V is TRBV29-1; D call uncertain. Trimming shortened V by 2 bases and J by 6 bases, and 7 bases separated the two germline ends. The CDR3 is 12 amino acids. CDR1 is SQVTM and CDR2 is ANQGSEA in the germline V gene. The CDR3 here is CSVEKWSGELFF. CDR3 sequence (DNA): TGCAGCGTTGAAAAGTGGTCCGGGGAGCTGTTTTTT.

This clonotype has just a few counts. The CDR3 loop reads CASSYQAQNTEAFF. CDR3 in DNA: TGTGCCAGCAGTTACCAGGCCCAAAACACTGAAGCTTTCTTT. V usage is TRBV6-5 and J usage is TRBJ1-1; D not resolved. CDR1 is MNHEY and CDR2 is SVGAGI in the germline V gene. V was cut by 2 bases and J by 2 bases, with 9 bases left in between. The CDR3 is made up of 14 amino acids.